A selection of T cell receptor beta chains follows, all from one sample in a study of T cell responses to AZD1222 COVID-19 vaccine. Generated by immunoSEQ multiplex PCR, the TCRdb table keeps only in-frame clones and is missing some. The sample lists about 140,000 clones; about 87% were seen once. The source was peripheral blood, collected on day 0 of AZD1222 vaccination. Receptor source: an adult in good health. The CDR3 runs from the conserved cysteine through the conserved F or W. A D gene is named only where the DNA matches it firmly. Only some rows state a clone size, as once, few, many or a class for expanded clones.

abundance | j_gene | d_gene | v_gene | CDR3nt | CDR3aa
- | TRBJ1-3 | TRBD1 | TRBV19 | TGTGCCAGTAGAGCCGGGACAGGGGCTGGAAACACCATATATTTT | CASRAGTGAGNTIYF
- | TRBJ1-2 | - | TRBV19 | TGTGCCAGTAGCCCCGCGGGGCCGCGGTATGGCTACACCTTC | CASSPAGPRYGYTF
- | TRBJ1-2 | - | TRBV5-6 | TGTGCCAGCAGCTTGGTAGACCCGTCCTATGGCTACACCTTC | CASSLVDPSYGYTF
few | TRBJ2-7 | - | TRBV4-1 | TGCGCCAGCAGCCAAGATAGTCGCGGGGCCTACGAGCAGTACTTC | CASSQDSRGAYEQYF
- | TRBJ1-5 | - | TRBV24-1 | TGTGCCACCAGTGATCCAAGAAATAGCAATCAGCCCCAGCATTTT | CATSDPRNSNQPQHF
- | TRBJ1-1 | TRBD1 | TRBV19 | TGTGCCAGCCGTCAACAGGGGGCGAACACTGAAGCTTTCTTT | CASRQQGANTEAFF
- | TRBJ2-1 | TRBD2 | TRBV9 | TGTGCCAGCAGCCCCGGGGGAGTAGCGGGAGTTAATGAGCAGTTCTTC | CASSPGGVAGVNEQFF
- | TRBJ2-7 | - | TRBV6-6 | TGTGCCAGCAGTTCCCCGACTTTAAGCTCCTACGAGCAGTACTTC | CASSSPTLSSYEQYF
- | TRBJ1-1 | - | TRBV20-1 | TGCAGTGCTACAGGGAACACTGAAGCTTTCTTT | CSATGNTEAFF
- | TRBJ1-4 | - | TRBV5-1 | TGCGCCAGCACCCCAACCGTGAGGGAACATTCGGGAAAACTGTTTTTT | CASTPTVREHSGKLFF
- | TRBJ1-5 | - | TRBV27 | TGTGCCAGCAGTTTATCGAGGGCGGTGGTCCAGCCCCAGCATTTT | CASSLSRAVVQPQHF
once | TRBJ1-2 | - | TRBV19 | TGTGCCAGTAGCCAGGACAGACCCCTCAACTATGGCTACACCTTC | CASSQDRPLNYGYTF
- | TRBJ2-7 | - | TRBV11-2 | TGTGCCAGCAGCTTACTAACAGGTCACGAGCAGTACTTC | CASSLLTGHEQYF
once | TRBJ1-5 | TRBD1 | TRBV5-6 | TGTGCCAGCAGCTTGGGACAGGGGGCCAATAGCAATCAGCCCCAGCATTTT | CASSLGQGANSNQPQHF
- | TRBJ2-1 | TRBD2 | TRBV6-5 | TGTGCCAGCAGTAGGAGCGGGAGTTTAAATGAGCAGTTCTTC | CASSRSGSLNEQFF
- | TRBJ2-7 | - | TRBV9 | TGTGCCAGCAGCGGTCGGGACTCCGACTACGAGCAGTACTTC | CASSGRDSDYEQYF